These 30 T cell receptor beta chains originate from one sample sequenced in a study of T cell changes during pregnancy in multiple sclerosis. TCRdb keeps only in-frame clones here, not all; method: immunoSEQ multiplex PCR. This sample has 58,000 or so clones; about nine tenths occur once, and the top ten carry around 0.38%. Sequences were derived from CD4+ T cells from peripheral blood mononuclear cells, sampled in the third trimester of pregnancy. The receptors stem from a female donor with multiple sclerosis, enrolled in a pregnancy study.

This chain joins TRBV5-1 and TRBJ2-2, with 12 positions matching TRBD2. Germline V gene data show CDR1 as SGHRS and CDR2 as YFSETQ. The CDR3 length is 18 residues. With 4 bases clipped from V and 0 bases from J, the junction kept 7 bases outside the gene matches. Written as DNA, the CDR3 is TGCGCCAGCAGCCGTACTAGCGGGAGGAATTCGAACACCGGGGAGCTGTTTTTT. Its translation is CASSRTSGRNSNTGELFF.

This chain joins TRBV5-6 and TRBJ1-6, with D possibly being TRBD1 (5 bases). Per the germline V gene, CDR1 is SGHDT and CDR2 is YYEEEE. Trimming cost V 6 bases and J 4 bases, with 20 bases left between them. This CDR3 region has 17 residues. DNA for the CDR3: TGTGCCAGCAACAGAAGGGGAACTGACGGATATAATTCACCCCTCCACTTT. This gives the protein CASNRRGTDGYNSPLHF.

The CDR3 nucleotides are TGCGCCAGCAGCCAAGATCAAACCCACTTGAATGAGCAGTTCTTC. It is translated as CASSQDQTHLNEQFF. The rearrangement links TRBV4-1 to TRBJ2-1; no clear D. Per the germline V gene, CDR1 is MGHRA and CDR2 is YSYEKL. The ends were cut back, 0 bases at V and 7 bases at J, with 13 bases in the middle. CDR3 length: 15 amino acids.

The table lists this clone with a count of one. The chain links TRBV5-4 to TRBJ2-5; 9 positions match TRBD1. The CDR3 extends over 14 amino acids. V was clipped by 4 bases and J by 2 bases; unmatched bases: 3. The germline gives CDR1 SGHNT, CDR2 YYREEE (reference sequence). CDR3 coding DNA: TGTGCCAGCAGCAAACAGGGGGCACAAGAGACCCAGTACTTC. Its translation: CASSKQGAQETQYF.

The gene calls are TRBV18 and TRBJ1-3; a possible D gene is TRBD1 (6 bases). The V gene lost 6 bases and the J gene lost 0 bases, with 21 bases spanning the gap. CDR3 length: 18 residues. Germline V gene lookup returns CDR1 KGHSH and CDR2 LQKENI. In DNA, the CDR3 is TGTGCCAGCTCGCACCGGCCGGGACATATGAGCTCTGGAAACACCATATATTTT. Translation: CASSHRPGHMSSGNTIYF.

The V call is TRBV29-1, the J call TRBJ2-4; TRBD1 agrees at 7 bases. V shed 5 bases and J 0 bases; nucleotides not matched to a gene: 4. Germline CDR1 and CDR2: SQVTM and ANQGSEA. The CDR3 is 14 residues long. CDR3 DNA sequence: TGCAGCGTTCGTGACAGGGAAGCCAAAAACATTCAGTACTTC. This sequence encodes CSVRDREAKNIQYF.

The gene calls are TRBV4-1 and TRBJ2-7; 8 bases line up with TRBD1. The J segment lost 3 bases and the V segment lost 0 bases, leaving 13 bases of the junction unmatched. Germline V gives CDR1 MGHRA, CDR2 YSYEKL. CDR3 length: 18 amino acids. The CDR3 bases are TGCGCCAGCAGCCAAGACCCAGGGTCAGGGGGCTTCGTCTACGAGCAGTACTTC. This sequence encodes CASSQDPGSGGFVYEQYF.

The chain recombines TRBV10-1 with TRBJ2-1; 9 positions match TRBD2. Germline V CDR1 and CDR2: WNHNN, SYGVQD (reference sequence). This CDR3 spans 13 amino acids. The V segment lost 2 bases and the J segment 8 bases; nucleotides outside the gene matches: 1. The CDR3 region has the DNA TGCGCCAGCAGTGAGGCGGGGGGGGATGAGCAGTTCTTC. Its translation is CASSEAGGDEQFF.

The J gene is TRBJ1-4, the V gene TRBV5-1; TRBD1 matches at 9 bases. CDR3 length equals 15 residues. CDR1 and CDR2 from the germline V gene are SGHRS and YFSETQ. V gave up 0 bases and J gave up 8 bases; unmatched junction bases: 5. CDR3 sequence (DNA): TGCGCCAGCAGCTTGGGGGACAGGGAAGGGGAAAAACTGTTTTTT. Amino acids: CASSLGDREGEKLFF.

V is TRBV18 and J is TRBJ2-7, with unresolved D. The CDR3 runs 15 residues. With 2 bases removed from V and 4 bases from J, the gap between germline ends came to 15 bases. Germline CDR1 KGHSH, CDR2 LQKENI. The CDR3 DNA sequence: TGTGCCAGCTCACCAATGCGCGACACGGTGTACGAGCAGTACTTC. Its translation: CASSPMRDTVYEQYF.

The V call is TRBV30, the J call TRBJ2-2; D might be TRBD1 (5 bases). CDR1 GTSNPN and CDR2 SVGIG come from the germline V gene (reference sequence). The V end was cut by 2 bases, the J end by 0 bases, with 10 bases between. The CDR3 consists of 15 residues. As DNA, the CDR3 is TGTGCCTGGAGTCAGTTAGGGGCGAACACCGGGGAGCTGTTTTTT. Encoded protein: CAWSQLGANTGELFF.

This clone was counted once. The V and J genes are TRBV7-2 and TRBJ1-3; 8 bases line up with TRBD1. The CDR3 sequence is 16 residues long. V dropped 2 bases and J dropped 5; count of bases not matched to a gene: 8. Germline loops: CDR1 SGHTA, CDR2 FQGNSA. The CDR3 region has the DNA TGTGCCAGCAGCTTAACGGACAGGGCACTTAGAAACACCATATATTTT. This gives the protein CASSLTDRALRNTIYF.

V usage is TRBV6-5 and J usage is TRBJ1-1, with 9 bases that match TRBD1. This CDR3 spans 13 amino acids. Germline V CDR1 and CDR2: MNHEY, SVGAGI. The V gene end was trimmed by 6 bases and the J gene end by 6 bases; junction bases not matched to a gene: 5. CDR3 bases: TGTGCCAGCAGATCGGGACAGGGTTCTGAAGCTTTCTTT. Amino acid sequence: CASRSGQGSEAFF.

CDR3 DNA sequence: TGTGCCAGCTCACCACCCAGTTCCCATACGCAGTATTTT. Encoded protein: CASSPPSSHTQYF. V is TRBV18 and J is TRBJ2-3; no firm D call. The CDR3 runs 13 residues. In germline, CDR1 is KGHSH, CDR2 LQKENI. Trimming took 0 bases from V and 7 from J, leaving 8 bases between them.

V is TRBV6-1 and J is TRBJ2-1; no firm D call. The CDR3 has 12 residues. V gave up 4 bases and J gave up 8 bases, with 9 bases separating them. The V gene's germline CDR1 is MNHNS and CDR2 SASEGT. CDR3 bases: TGTGCCAGCAGTGTGCTCAGTGATGAGCAGTTCTTC. This gives the protein CASSVLSDEQFF.

The chain has TRBV5-8 and TRBJ2-5, with D perhaps TRBD1 (6 bases). The CDR3 totals 15 residues. V dropped 4 bases and J dropped 2 bases, with 15 bases sitting between them. Germline V CDR1 and CDR2: SGHTS, YDEGEE. CDR3 nucleotide sequence: TGTGCCAGCAGCCTTGGACAGTCTTCACAAGAGACCCAGTACTTC. Amino acids: CASSLGQSSQETQYF.

V gene TRBV7-8 combines with J gene TRBJ1-3, with D hard to call. The ends were cut back, 3 bases at V and 2 bases at J, with 14 bases in the middle. This CDR3 has 16 residues. Germline V lookup: CDR1 SGHVS, CDR2 FQNEAQ. The CDR3 DNA reads as TGTGCCAGCAGCTTTGTGTGGGAGTCAACTGGAAACACCATATATTTT. Its translation is CASSFVWESTGNTIYF.

The chain couples TRBV25-1 to TRBJ1-1; TRBD1 aligns across 9 bases. Unmatched junction bases numbered 7, after V lost 10 bases and J lost 4 bases. CDR3 length: 13 residues. Germline CDR1 MGHDK, CDR2 SYGVNS. The CDR3 sequence is CATRGQGITEAFF. The CDR3 DNA reads TGTGCCACCCGAGGACAGGGGATCACTGAAGCTTTCTTT.

The CDR3 is CAWSQGGRSQETQYF. The CDR3 region has the DNA TGTGCCTGGAGTCAGGGCGGGAGGTCACAAGAGACCCAGTACTTC. V is TRBV30 and J is TRBJ2-5, with 8 bases aligning to TRBD2. Germline V gene sequence: CDR1 GTSNPN, CDR2 SVGIG (reference sequence). The CDR3 runs to 15 residues. J lost 2 bases, V lost 2 bases, and 7 bases had no gene match.

This clone has a single count. The V and J genes are TRBV6-6 and TRBJ1-5, with D possibly matching TRBD1 (5 bases). V lost 3 bases and J lost 11, with 14 bases in between. CDR1 and CDR2 from the germline V gene are MNHNY and SVGAGI (reference sequence). This CDR3 is built from 13 residues. The CDR3 sequence is CASSYEGRGAQHF. CDR3 DNA sequence: TGTGCCAGCAGTTATGAGGGGCGGGGGGCCCAGCATTTT.

This clone was seen a single time. The chain combines TRBV7-2 with TRBJ2-7; D unclear. V gave up 7 bases and J gave up 2 bases, with 15 bases separating them. The CDR3 is made up of 14 amino acids. Germline assignment: CDR1 SGHTA and CDR2 FQGNSA. DNA for the CDR3: TGTGCCAGCACCCCCCAGCAGGTCGCCTACGAGCAGTACTTC. It codes for CASTPQQVAYEQYF.

The chain employs TRBV10-2 and TRBJ1-6; 9 bases align to TRBD1. J was trimmed by 5 bases and V by 6 bases; bases with no gene match: 8. CDR3 length equals 16 residues. Germline V gene sequence: CDR1 WSHSY, CDR2 SAAADI. The CDR3 bases are TGCGCCAGCAGGGACCTTGGGACAGGGAATAATTCACCCCTCCACTTT. Translated: CASRDLGTGNNSPLHF.

This chain uses TRBV6-1 with TRBJ2-1; D might be TRBD1 (7 bases). Trimming stripped 4 bases from V and 7 bases from J, with 11 bases between. The germline V gene encodes CDR1 MNHNS and CDR2 SASEGT. The CDR3 has 13 amino acids. CDR3 in DNA: TGTGCCAGCAGTGGACAGGGAGGTAATGAGCAGTTCTTC. This translates into CASSGQGGNEQFF.

V and J are TRBV19 and TRBJ2-5; 9 bases are shared with TRBD1. V lost 3 bases and J lost 4; bases outside the gene matches: 3. Looked up from germline, CDR1 is LNHDA and CDR2 is SQIVND (reference sequence). The CDR3 has 14 amino acids. The DNA for the CDR3 is TGTGCCAGTAGTATCGGACAGGGGATAGAGACCCAGTACTTC. It is translated as CASSIGQGIETQYF. The variable domain in full, completed from reference TRBV19 and TRBJ2-5, reads DGGITQSPKYLFRKEGQNVTLSCEQNLNHDAMYWYRQDPGQGLRLIYYSQIVNDFQKGDIAEGYSVSREKKESFPLTVTSAQKNPTAFYLCASSIGQGIETQYFGPGTRLLVL.

The rearrangement uses TRBV11-1 and TRBJ2-7, with D uncertain. The V end lost 5 bases, the J end lost 6 bases, and 11 bases lay between the germline ends. The CDR3 covers 12 residues. Germline-derived CDR1 and CDR2 are SGHAT and FQDESV (reference sequence). The CDR3 sequence: CASSPQRSEQYF. As DNA, the CDR3 is TGTGCCAGCAGCCCCCAAAGGAGCGAGCAGTACTTC.

The V and J genes are TRBV6-5 and TRBJ1-5, with unresolved D. The CDR3 runs 12 residues. V lost 2 bases to trimming and J lost 7 bases, with 6 bases between them. The germline V gene has CDR1 MNHEY and CDR2 SVGAGI. The CDR3 protein is CASSYAGQPQHF. CDR3 DNA sequence: TGTGCCAGCAGTTACGCGGGACAGCCCCAGCATTTT.

The chain joins TRBV7-9 to TRBJ2-2; 8 nucleotides align to TRBD1. The length of the CDR3 is 15 residues. CDR1 and CDR2 (germline): SEHNR, FQNEAQ (reference sequence). V lost 6 bases to trimming and J lost 3 bases; unmatched junction nucleotides: 6. The CDR3 here is CASSYGTGHTGELFF. The CDR3 nucleotides are TGTGCCAGCAGTTACGGGACAGGTCACACCGGGGAGCTGTTTTTT.

This clone was seen more than once but under ten times. The CDR3 spells CASSVPRTVEAFF. The CDR3 nucleotides read TGTGCCAGTAGTGTACCCCGGACAGTTGAAGCTTTCTTT. The V call is TRBV19, the J call TRBJ1-1; D is perhaps TRBD1 (6 bases). The V gene lost 5 bases and the J gene lost 7 bases, with 14 bases spanning the gap. Germline values: CDR1 LNHDA, CDR2 SQIVND (reference sequence). This CDR3 region has 13 residues.

The rearrangement uses TRBV30 and TRBJ1-5; 10 bases map to TRBD1. Germline CDR1 is GTSNPN and CDR2 is SVGIG (reference sequence). J lost 5 bases, V lost 2 bases, and 9 bases had no gene match. The CDR3 runs to 16 residues. The CDR3 spells CAWSPTGTGAHQPQHF. CDR3 nucleotides: TGTGCCTGGAGTCCTACGGGGACAGGGGCCCATCAGCCCCAGCATTTT.

The CDR3 nucleotides are TGTGCCAGTAGTGCCTTGGGCCCGAACACTGAAGCTTTCTTT. Its protein product is CASSALGPNTEAFF. This chain connects TRBV19 to TRBJ1-1; no clear D gene. CDR1 is LNHDA, CDR2 SQIVND, per germline (reference sequence). V was trimmed by 5 bases and J by 1 base, leaving 11 bases between them. This CDR3 is built from 14 residues.